Below are 27 T cell receptor beta chains sequenced from a single sample in a study of human T cells and chemical hapten exposure. TCRdb itself ran the RACE reads through MiXCR, one entry per CDR3 protein. The data hold tens of thousands of distinct CDR3 sequences, with about 9.3% observed a single time. The time point: patch test 1, 2 weeks after DPC sensitization. Treatment: therapeutic diphenylcyclopropenone sensitization with weekly scalp DPC. The sample consisted of whole blood, taken in connection with sensitization to the hapten diphenylcyclopropenone (DPC). All receptors derive from a woman aged 40 to 49 with alopecia areata. Some clones in this sample may be carry-over from other donors' samples.

Many counts were recorded for this clonotype. V gene TRBV29-1 combines with J gene TRBJ2-1; tentatively, D is TRBD1 (6 bases). V lost 6 bases and J lost 4, with 13 bases in between. The CDR3 has 13 residues. Germline V gives CDR1 SQVTM, CDR2 ANQGSEA. The CDR3 sequence is CSVRRGSYNEQFF. The CDR3 nucleotides read TGCAGCGTCCGCAGGGGAAGTTACAATGAGCAGTTCTTC.

This clonotype showed up just a few times. The gene calls are TRBV5-4 and TRBJ1-2; tentatively, D is TRBD1 (6 bases). Germline values: CDR1 SGHNT, CDR2 YYREEE (reference sequence). Trimming removed 7 bases from V and 4 bases from J, with 23 bases in between. The length of the CDR3 is 16 residues. The CDR3 nucleotides are TGTGCCAGCGGAGGGACTGACCCCAACAGGGCCTATGGCTACACCTTC. This encodes CASGGTDPNRAYGYTF.

The sample holds many counts of this clonotype. The gene calls are TRBV5-1 and TRBJ2-5; TRBD2 might be the D (5 bases). Trimming took off 5 bases at V and 5 bases at J, with 7 bases between the two ends. The length of the CDR3 is 11 residues. Per the germline V gene, CDR1 is SGHRS and CDR2 is YFSETQ. This CDR3 reads CASRTGETQYF. The CDR3 nucleotides are TGCGCCAGCAGAACGGGGGAGACCCAGTACTTC.

This clonotype was counted between two and nine times. The V gene is TRBV18, the J gene TRBJ2-3; no firm D call. CDR1 and CDR2 from the germline V gene are KGHSH and LQKENI. This CDR3 contains 13 residues. The V end lost 1 base, the J end lost 2 bases, and 4 bases lay between the germline ends. CDR3 nucleotides: TGTGCCAGCTCACCACAAATCACAGATACGCAGTATTTT. It yields the protein CASSPQITDTQYF.

This clonotype has at least ten counts. V is TRBV12-3 or TRBV12-4 and J is TRBJ1-5, with D hard to call. This CDR3 is 15 amino acids long. Trimming stripped 1 base from V and 0 bases from J, with 7 bases between. The CDR3 region is CASSLGFYSNQPQHF. In DNA, the CDR3 is TGTGCCAGCAGTTTAGGGTTTTATAGCAATCAGCCCCAGCATTTT.

The rearrangement uses TRBV9 and TRBJ1-3; D is undetermined. Trimming stripped 3 bases from V and 3 bases from J, with 13 bases between. The CDR3 consists of 15 residues. The germline V gene has CDR1 SGDLS and CDR2 YYNGEE. This chain's CDR3 is CASSAETGVGNTIYF. The CDR3 DNA follows: TGTGCCAGCAGCGCCGAGACCGGGGTTGGAAACACCATATATTTT.

This clonotype showed up many times. This rearrangement joins TRBV2 to TRBJ1-4; D gene uncertain. Germline values: CDR1 SNHLY, CDR2 FYNNEI. V was trimmed by 10 bases and J by 3 bases, leaving 15 bases between them. The CDR3 runs to 14 residues. The CDR3 DNA reads TGTGCCACCAAACTGGACCTTTCTAATGAAAAACTGTTTTTT. Protein: CATKLDLSNEKLFF.

This clonotype appeared many times. The chain has TRBV4-3 and TRBJ2-5; 10 nucleotides align to TRBD2. CDR1 and CDR2 (germline): LGHNA, YSLEER. The CDR3 is 18 amino acids. V lost 0 bases and J lost 4; bases outside the gene matches: 11. The CDR3: CASSQESSGGSNRETQYF. CDR3 nucleotides: TGCGCCAGCAGCCAAGAGTCTAGCGGGGGCTCGAATAGAGAGACCCAGTACTTC.

This clonotype was recorded many times. This sequence joins TRBV4-2 and TRBJ2-1; weak D call: TRBD2 (6 bases). V lost 0 bases and J 9 bases, leaving 12 bases between the germline ends. The CDR3 has 14 amino acids. CDR1 LGHNA and CDR2 YNFKEQ come from the germline V gene. The CDR3 protein is CASSQDLREREQFF. The CDR3 DNA reads as TGTGCCAGCAGCCAAGATCTTCGGGAGCGTGAGCAGTTCTTC.

This clonotype was picked up many times. This chain connects TRBV20-1 to TRBJ1-3; a possible D gene is TRBD1 (5 bases). This CDR3 comprises 15 residues. CDR1 is DFQATT and CDR2 is SNEGSKA in the germline V gene (reference sequence). V was shortened by 6 bases and J by 0 bases, with 15 bases between the two germline ends. Here the CDR3 DNA reads TGCAGTGCCTCACGAGGGGAGTACTCTGGAAACACCATATATTTT. Translation gives CSASRGEYSGNTIYF.

This clonotype was picked up many times. This chain connects TRBV3-1 to TRBJ1-2; 10 positions agree with TRBD1. Germline V gene sequence: CDR1 LGHDT, CDR2 YNNKEL (reference sequence). V dropped 4 bases and J dropped 14; count of bases not matched to a gene: 7. This CDR3 has 12 amino acids. The CDR3 reads CASSPGQGLATF. For the CDR3, the DNA is TGTGCCAGCAGCCCGGGACAGGGGCTCGCAACCTTC.

This clonotype was recorded many times. The J gene is TRBJ2-3, the V gene TRBV6-5; possible D gene TRBD2, 5 bases. The V gene's germline CDR1 is MNHEY and CDR2 SVGAGI. Trimming removed 0 bases from V and 0 bases from J, with 10 bases in between. The CDR3 has 16 amino acids. CDR3 DNA: TGTGCCAGCAGTTACTCGGACTCACCTAGCACAGATACGCAGTATTTT. It translates to CASSYSDSPSTDTQYF.

The sample holds many counts of this clonotype. CDR3 sequence: CASKEGRIYGYTF. The CDR3 DNA follows: TGTGCCAGCAAGGAGGGGCGCATATATGGCTACACCTTC. This rearrangement joins TRBV6-5 to TRBJ1-2; D is perhaps TRBD1 (5 bases). V was cut by 7 bases and J by 5 bases, with 14 bases left in between. Germline-derived CDR1 and CDR2 are MNHEY and SVGAGI. This CDR3 region has 13 residues.

This clonotype was detected many times. The CDR3 reads CASSPERGAENSPLHF. The CDR3, as DNA: TGTGCCAGCAGCCCCGAAAGGGGGGCGGAGAATTCACCCCTCCACTTT. The rearrangement joins TRBV4-2 to TRBJ1-6; TRBD1 might be the D (6 bases). The germline V gene has CDR1 LGHNA and CDR2 YNFKEQ. This CDR3 has 16 residues. Trimming shortened V by 4 bases and J by 7 bases, and 17 bases separated the two germline ends.

At least ten counts were recorded for this clonotype. The chain has TRBV9 and TRBJ2-7; possible D gene TRBD1, 6 bases. V was trimmed by 5 bases and J by 6 bases, leaving 21 bases between them. Germline V gives CDR1 SGDLS, CDR2 YYNGEE. This CDR3 has 15 amino acids. The chain's CDR3 is CASSTTSLGASEQYF. The CDR3 nucleotides are TGTGCCAGCAGTACCACCTCGTTGGGGGCGAGCGAGCAGTACTTC. The complete variable domain, with remaining parts taken from reference TRBV9 and TRBJ2-7, reads DSGVTQTPKHLITATGQRVTLRCSPRSGDLSVYWYQQSLDQGLQFLIQYYNGEERAKGNILERFSAQQFPDLHSELNLSSLELGDSALYFCASSTTSLGASEQYFGPGTRLTVT.

This clonotype was found many times. The chain joins TRBV6-2 or TRBV6-3 to TRBJ2-7, with D unclear. V lost 8 bases to trimming and J lost 2 bases, with 4 bases between them. The CDR3 spans 10 residues. The germline V gene has CDR1 MNHEY and CDR2 SVGEGT. In DNA form, the CDR3 reads TGTGCCAGCGACCCCTACGAGCAGTACTTC. The encoded protein is CASDPYEQYF.

This clonotype was detected many times. The chain combines TRBV30 with TRBJ1-1; a possible D gene is TRBD1 (5 bases). CDR1 GTSNPN and CDR2 SVGIG come from the germline V gene (reference sequence). CDR3 size: 14 residues. V was pared by 5 bases and J by 4 bases, with 17 bases between. CDR3 region: CAWGGGTSLTEAFF. The CDR3 DNA reads as TGTGCCTGGGGTGGGGGGACTTCTCTCACTGAAGCTTTCTTT.

This clonotype was detected ten times or more. The chain uses TRBV28 and TRBJ1-1; TRBD1 might be the D (6 bases). CDR1 and CDR2 (germline): MDHEN, SYDVKM. V was shortened by 7 bases and J by 10 bases, with 19 bases between the two germline ends. The CDR3 is 13 amino acids. In DNA, the CDR3 is TGTGCCAGCACCCTGGGCGTGGGGGCGGGAGCTTTCTTT. This codes for CASTLGVGAGAFF.

The CDR3, as DNA: TGTGCCAGCAGCTCCCAGGCGGATCAGCCCCAGCATTTT. Translating it yields CASSSQADQPQHF. J is TRBJ1-5 and V is TRBV11-2; no definite D call. Germline CDR1 reads SGHAT; CDR2 reads FQNNGV. The CDR3 runs 13 residues. Trimming removed 4 bases at V and 5 bases at J, with 9 bases between.

Notes on this clonotype: This may stem from a read error, because a much larger clone lies one nucleotide away. The chain couples TRBV7-7 to TRBJ2-3; 14 bases map to TRBD2. The germline gives CDR1 SSHAT, CDR2 FNYEAQ (reference sequence). The CDR3 is made up of 16 amino acids. The V segment lost 1 base and the J segment 8 bases; nucleotides outside the gene matches: 5. The DNA of the CDR3 is TGTGCCAGCAGCTTAGGACTAGCGGGGGGGCACGCTACGCAGTATTTT. This gives the protein CASSLGLAGGHATQYF.

This clonotype was detected many times. This chain uses TRBV18 with TRBJ1-5; D unclear. Per the germline V gene, CDR1 is KGHSH and CDR2 is LQKENI. The V end lost 2 bases, the J end lost 11 bases, and 10 bases lay between the germline ends. The CDR3 is 12 amino acids. DNA of the CDR3: TGTGCCAGCTCACCATACGGGGAGACCCAGCATTTT. Protein product: CASSPYGETQHF.

This clonotype showed up many times. The J gene is TRBJ2-7, the V gene TRBV2, with TRBD1 matching over 12 bases. Looked up from germline, CDR1 is SNHLY and CDR2 is FYNNEI. The V gene end was trimmed by 11 bases and the J gene end by 6 bases; junction bases not matched to a gene: 5. This CDR3 region has 12 residues. The CDR3 DNA sequence: TGTGCCCTCCGGGACAGGGGGCTCGAGCAGTACTTC. This gives the protein CALRDRGLEQYF.

This clonotype was seen many times. This chain joins TRBV7-6 and TRBJ1-2; D gene ambiguous. Germline CDR1 is SGHVS and CDR2 is FNYEAQ. CDR3 length equals 13 residues. Trimming stripped 2 bases from V and 0 bases from J, with 4 bases between. CDR3 loop: CASSLSPNYGYTF. In DNA, the CDR3 is TGTGCCAGCAGCTTATCACCTAACTATGGCTACACCTTC.

This clonotype appeared a few times. V and J are TRBV5-1 and TRBJ1-1, with 8 bases lining up with TRBD1. Unmatched junction bases numbered 2, after V lost 0 bases and J lost 4 bases. The CDR3 runs 14 residues. Germline-derived CDR1 and CDR2 are SGHRS and YFSETQ. CDR3 DNA sequence: TGCGCCAGCAGCTTGGAGGGACAGGTCACTGAAGCTTTCTTT. Translation gives CASSLEGQVTEAFF. Using reference TRBV5-1 and TRBJ1-1 for the parts outside the CDR3, the full variable domain is KAGVTQTPRYLIKTRGQQVTLSCSPISGHRSVSWYQQTPGQGLQFLFEYFSETQRNKGNFPGRFSGRQFSNSRSEMNVSTLELGDSALYLCASSLEGQVTEAFFGQGTRLTVV.

In this sample, this clonotype turned up many times. The chain uses TRBV19 and TRBJ2-3; D tentatively fits TRBD1 or TRBD2 (5 bases each). V shed 5 bases and J shed 1 base, with 7 bases lying between them. The CDR3 contains 13 residues. Germline V gives CDR1 LNHDA, CDR2 SQIVND (reference sequence). The DNA of the CDR3 is TGTGCCAGTAGTGGGGACCGCACAGATACGCAGTATTTT. This encodes CASSGDRTDTQYF.

This sequence joins TRBV20-1 and TRBJ2-7, with 11 bases fitting TRBD1. The CDR3 spans 15 residues. After removal of 5 bases from V and 7 bases from J, the junction contained 13 bases not matched to a gene. CDR1 and CDR2 from the germline V gene are DFQATT and SNEGSKA (reference sequence). The CDR3 nucleotides are TGCAGTGCTTTAAACCGGGACAGGGGGACGAAAGAGCAGTACTTC. This encodes CSALNRDRGTKEQYF.

This clonotype was seen at least ten times. This chain links TRBV7-2 with TRBJ1-6; 7 bases fit TRBD1. Germline V gives CDR1 SGHTA, CDR2 FQGNSA. Trimming removed 4 bases from V and 7 bases from J; junction bases left unmatched: 7. This CDR3 region has 15 residues. The CDR3: CASSSRQGPNSPLHF. The DNA for the CDR3 is TGTGCCAGCAGCTCCCGACAGGGACCCAATTCACCCCTCCACTTT.